The source of this T cell receptor beta chain is a study of blood T cells in healthy people across ages. Germline V gives CDR1 SEHNR, CDR2 FQNEAQ (reference sequence). The V end lost 5 bases, the J end lost 8 bases, and 18 bases lay between the germline ends. This CDR3 region has 14 residues. Primed by a sample-barcoded 5' primer and a J-beta primer mix, a second PCR proceeded for roughly 6 to 12 cycles. Using its own MiXCR run on the 5' RACE reads, TCRdb lists one record per CDR3 protein. The sample lists about 640,000 distinct CDR3 sequences; approximately 50% were seen once. The sample taken for sequencing was blood. This TCR came from a man aged 55 to 70 in good health. V usage is TRBV7-9 and J usage is TRBJ1-2; the D gene is possibly TRBD1 (5 bases). This CDR3 is CASSRDGWTNGYTF. In DNA form, the CDR3 reads TGTGCCAGCAGCCGAGACGGGTGGACAAACGGCTACACCTTC.